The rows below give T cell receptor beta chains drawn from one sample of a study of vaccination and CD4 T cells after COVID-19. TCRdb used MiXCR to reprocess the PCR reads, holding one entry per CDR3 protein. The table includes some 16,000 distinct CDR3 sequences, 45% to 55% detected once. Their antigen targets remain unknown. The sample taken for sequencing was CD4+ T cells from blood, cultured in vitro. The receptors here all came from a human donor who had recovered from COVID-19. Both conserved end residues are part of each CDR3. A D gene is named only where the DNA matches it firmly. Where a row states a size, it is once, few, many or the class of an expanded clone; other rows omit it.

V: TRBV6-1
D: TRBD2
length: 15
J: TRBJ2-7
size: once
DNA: TGTGCCACTAGACCCGGACTAGCGGGAGGGTACGAGCAGTACTTC
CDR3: CATRPGLAGGYEQYF

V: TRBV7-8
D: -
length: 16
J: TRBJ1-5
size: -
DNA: TGTGCCAGCAGCTTAGATTCGTGGCTGAACAATCAGCCCCAGCATTTT
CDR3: CASSLDSWLNNQPQHF

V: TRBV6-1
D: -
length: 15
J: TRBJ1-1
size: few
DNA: TGTGCCAGCAGTGTCACGGCTGGAGTAGGCACTGAAGCTTTCTTT
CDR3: CASSVTAGVGTEAFF

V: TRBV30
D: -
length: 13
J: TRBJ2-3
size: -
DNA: TGTGCCTGTGGCAGGGGCAGCACAGATACGCAGTATTTT
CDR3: CACGRGSTDTQYF

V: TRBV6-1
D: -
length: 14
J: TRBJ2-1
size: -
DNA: TGTGCCAGCAGTCACGCCGGGTCCTACAATGAGCAGTTCTTC
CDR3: CASSHAGSYNEQFF

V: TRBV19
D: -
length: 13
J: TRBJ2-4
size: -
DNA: TGTGCCAGTTCGAGGCCCCCAGAGGACATTCAGTACTTC
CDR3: CASSRPPEDIQYF

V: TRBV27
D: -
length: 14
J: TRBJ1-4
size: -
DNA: TGTGCCAGCAGTTTCACGGGTTTCAATGAAAAACTGTTTTTT
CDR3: CASSFTGFNEKLFF

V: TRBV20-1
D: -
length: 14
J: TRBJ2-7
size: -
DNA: TGCAGTGCAGCCGGGACCACGAGCTCCTACGAGCAGTACTTC
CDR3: CSAAGTTSSYEQYF

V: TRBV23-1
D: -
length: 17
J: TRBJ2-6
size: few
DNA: TGCGCCAGCAGTCTAGCGGTAAAGAGGCCTGGGGCCAACGTCCTGACTTTC
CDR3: CASSLAVKRPGANVLTF

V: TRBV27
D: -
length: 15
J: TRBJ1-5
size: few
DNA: TGTGCCAGCAGTTTGCGGGGGCAGGGAAATCAGCCCCAGCATTTT
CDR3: CASSLRGQGNQPQHF

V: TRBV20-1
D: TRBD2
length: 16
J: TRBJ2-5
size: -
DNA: TGCAGTGCTAGAGAACTAGCGGGAGGATCCCAAGAGACCCAGTACTTC
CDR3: CSARELAGGSQETQYF

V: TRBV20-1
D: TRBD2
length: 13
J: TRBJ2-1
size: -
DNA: TGCAGTGGGCGGGAGGGCGCGGCTACTGAGCAGTTCTTC
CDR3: CSGREGAATEQFF

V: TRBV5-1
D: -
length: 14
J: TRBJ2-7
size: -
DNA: TGCGCCAGCAGCATCGGCGCCGGAGGTTACGAGCAGTACTTC
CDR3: CASSIGAGGYEQYF

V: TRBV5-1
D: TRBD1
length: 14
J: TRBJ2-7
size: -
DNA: TGCGCCAGCAGCTTGATTGACAGGGCATACGAGCAGTACTTC
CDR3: CASSLIDRAYEQYF

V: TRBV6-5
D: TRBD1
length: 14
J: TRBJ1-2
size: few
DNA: TGTGCCAGCAGTTGGGGACAGGGAGGCTATGGCTACACCTTC
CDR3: CASSWGQGGYGYTF

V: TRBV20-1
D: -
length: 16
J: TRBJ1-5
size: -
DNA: TGCAGTGCTAGGGCCGCAACGGGTTATAGCAATCAGCCCCAGCATTTT
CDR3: CSARAATGYSNQPQHF

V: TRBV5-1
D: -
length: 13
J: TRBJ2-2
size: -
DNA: TGCGCCAGCAGCCGGACAGTCACCGGGGAGCTGTTTTTT
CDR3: CASSRTVTGELFF

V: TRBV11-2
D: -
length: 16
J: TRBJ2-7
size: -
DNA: TGTGCCAGCAGCTTAGAGGCAGGGCTGAGCTCCTACGAGCAGTACTTC
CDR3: CASSLEAGLSSYEQYF

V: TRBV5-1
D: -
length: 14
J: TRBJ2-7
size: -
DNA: TGCGCCAGCAGCTTAACCAGGGGAAATTACGAGCAGTACTTC
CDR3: CASSLTRGNYEQYF

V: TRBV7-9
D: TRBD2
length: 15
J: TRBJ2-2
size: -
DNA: TGTGCCAGCAGCTCGGGACTAGCGTCGACCGGGGAGCTGTTTTTT
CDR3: CASSSGLASTGELFF

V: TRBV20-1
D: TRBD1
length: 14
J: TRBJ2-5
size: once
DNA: TGCAGTGCTAGGCCCCAGGGGGTACGAGAGACCCAGTACTTC
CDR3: CSARPQGVRETQYF

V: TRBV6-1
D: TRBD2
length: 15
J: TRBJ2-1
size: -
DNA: TGTGCCAGCAAGAGGAGCGGGAGTGTTTCGCGTGAGCAGTTCTTC
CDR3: CASKRSGSVSREQFF

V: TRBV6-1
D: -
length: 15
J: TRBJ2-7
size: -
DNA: TGTGCCAGCAGTGAAGCGGGGGTAGCGTTATACGAGCAGTACTTC
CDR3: CASSEAGVALYEQYF

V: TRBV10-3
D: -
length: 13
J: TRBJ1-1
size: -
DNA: TGTGCCATCAAATCTGGACTGAACACTGAAGCTTTCTTT
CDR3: CAIKSGLNTEAFF

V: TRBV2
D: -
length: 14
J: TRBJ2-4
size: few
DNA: TGTGCCAGTAGGGGGGCTCAGGGCAGAAACATTCAGTACTTC
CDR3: CASRGAQGRNIQYF

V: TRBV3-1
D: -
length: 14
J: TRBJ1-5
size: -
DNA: TGTGCCAGCAGCCAAGATCTGCTCAATCAGCCCCAGCATTTT
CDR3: CASSQDLLNQPQHF

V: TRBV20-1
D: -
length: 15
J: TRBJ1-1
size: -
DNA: TGCAGTGCTAGAGTACCACTTGGAGTGAACACTGAAGCTTTCTTT
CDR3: CSARVPLGVNTEAFF

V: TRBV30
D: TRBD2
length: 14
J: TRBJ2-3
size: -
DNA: TGCCTTCTTCGGGCAGCGGGAGAGGCAGATACGCAGTATTTT
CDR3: CLLRAAGEADTQYF

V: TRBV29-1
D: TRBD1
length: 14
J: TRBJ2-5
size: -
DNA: TGCAGCGTTGAGCCGGGACAGGACCAAGAGACCCAGTACTTC
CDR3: CSVEPGQDQETQYF

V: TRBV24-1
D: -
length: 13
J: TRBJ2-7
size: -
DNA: TGTGCCACCAGTGACCCCGAAACCTACGAGCAGTACTTC
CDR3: CATSDPETYEQYF

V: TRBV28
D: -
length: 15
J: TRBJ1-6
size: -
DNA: TGTGCCAGCAGATCCCCTCGGGGGTACGATTCACCCCTCCACTTT
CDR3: CASRSPRGYDSPLHF

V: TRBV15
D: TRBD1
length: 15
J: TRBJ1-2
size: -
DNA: TGTGCCACCAGCAGAGACCGTGACAGGGCTGGGATCTACACCTTC
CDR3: CATSRDRDRAGIYTF

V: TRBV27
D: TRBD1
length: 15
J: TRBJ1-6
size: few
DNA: TGTGCCAGCAGTTCTCGACAGGGGGCAGGTTCACCCCTCCACTTT
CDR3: CASSSRQGAGSPLHF

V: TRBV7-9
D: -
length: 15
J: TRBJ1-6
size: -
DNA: TGTGCCGTCCGGGCCTCAACCCCCCTAAATTCACCCCTCCACTTT
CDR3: CAVRASTPLNSPLHF

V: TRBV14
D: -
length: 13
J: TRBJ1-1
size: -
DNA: TGTGCCAGCAGCCAAGATGAGAGGGGCGAGGCTTTCTTT
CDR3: CASSQDERGEAFF

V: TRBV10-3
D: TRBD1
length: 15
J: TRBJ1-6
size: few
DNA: TGTGCCATCAGTGCACAGGGGAGTAAGAATTCACCCCTCCACTTT
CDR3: CAISAQGSKNSPLHF

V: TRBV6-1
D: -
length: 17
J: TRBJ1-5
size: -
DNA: TGTGCCAGCAAATCCTTAAGCGGGGGCGCGTCGATTCAGCCCCAGCATTTT
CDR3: CASKSLSGGASIQPQHF

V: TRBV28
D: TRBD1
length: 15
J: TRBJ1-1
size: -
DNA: TGTGCCAGCAGTTCCCCAGGGGGTGAAGGTACTGAAGCTTTCTTT
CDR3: CASSSPGGEGTEAFF

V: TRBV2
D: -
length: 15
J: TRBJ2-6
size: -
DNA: TGTGCCAGTAGTGAGTTCGGGTCTGGGGCCAACGTCCTGACTTTC
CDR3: CASSEFGSGANVLTF

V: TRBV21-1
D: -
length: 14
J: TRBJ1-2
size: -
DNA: TGTGCCAGCAGCCGCCCGGGACAGAAAACAGGCTACACCTTC
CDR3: CASSRPGQKTGYTF

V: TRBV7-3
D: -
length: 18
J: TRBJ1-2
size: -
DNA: TGTGCCAGCAGCTCAAAAGGGGGGTTGGGGGGCGCGGGCTATGGCTACACCTTC
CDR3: CASSSKGGLGGAGYGYTF

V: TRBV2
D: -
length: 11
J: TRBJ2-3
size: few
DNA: TGTGCCAGCAGTGTTCCAGATACGCAGTATTTT
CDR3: CASSVPDTQYF

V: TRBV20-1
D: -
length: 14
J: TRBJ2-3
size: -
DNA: TGCAGTGCCGCGGGGTCAGGGGGTGTAGATACGCAGTATTTT
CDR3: CSAAGSGGVDTQYF

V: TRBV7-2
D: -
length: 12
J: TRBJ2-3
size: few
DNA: TGTGCCAGCAGCTTAGGAGGGGGTACGCAGTATTTT
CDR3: CASSLGGGTQYF

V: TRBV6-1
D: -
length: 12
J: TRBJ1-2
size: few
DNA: TGTGCCACCCGAAAGGGGAGGAATGGCTACACCTTC
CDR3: CATRKGRNGYTF

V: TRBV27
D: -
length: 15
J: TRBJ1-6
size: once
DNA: TGTGCCAGCAGAAATAGGGGATTCCTTAATTCACCCCTCCACTTT
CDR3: CASRNRGFLNSPLHF

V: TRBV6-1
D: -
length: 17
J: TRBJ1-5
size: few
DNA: TGTGCCAGCAGTGTGGACAGTTGGGTCTATAGCAATCAGCCCCAGCATTTT
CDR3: CASSVDSWVYSNQPQHF